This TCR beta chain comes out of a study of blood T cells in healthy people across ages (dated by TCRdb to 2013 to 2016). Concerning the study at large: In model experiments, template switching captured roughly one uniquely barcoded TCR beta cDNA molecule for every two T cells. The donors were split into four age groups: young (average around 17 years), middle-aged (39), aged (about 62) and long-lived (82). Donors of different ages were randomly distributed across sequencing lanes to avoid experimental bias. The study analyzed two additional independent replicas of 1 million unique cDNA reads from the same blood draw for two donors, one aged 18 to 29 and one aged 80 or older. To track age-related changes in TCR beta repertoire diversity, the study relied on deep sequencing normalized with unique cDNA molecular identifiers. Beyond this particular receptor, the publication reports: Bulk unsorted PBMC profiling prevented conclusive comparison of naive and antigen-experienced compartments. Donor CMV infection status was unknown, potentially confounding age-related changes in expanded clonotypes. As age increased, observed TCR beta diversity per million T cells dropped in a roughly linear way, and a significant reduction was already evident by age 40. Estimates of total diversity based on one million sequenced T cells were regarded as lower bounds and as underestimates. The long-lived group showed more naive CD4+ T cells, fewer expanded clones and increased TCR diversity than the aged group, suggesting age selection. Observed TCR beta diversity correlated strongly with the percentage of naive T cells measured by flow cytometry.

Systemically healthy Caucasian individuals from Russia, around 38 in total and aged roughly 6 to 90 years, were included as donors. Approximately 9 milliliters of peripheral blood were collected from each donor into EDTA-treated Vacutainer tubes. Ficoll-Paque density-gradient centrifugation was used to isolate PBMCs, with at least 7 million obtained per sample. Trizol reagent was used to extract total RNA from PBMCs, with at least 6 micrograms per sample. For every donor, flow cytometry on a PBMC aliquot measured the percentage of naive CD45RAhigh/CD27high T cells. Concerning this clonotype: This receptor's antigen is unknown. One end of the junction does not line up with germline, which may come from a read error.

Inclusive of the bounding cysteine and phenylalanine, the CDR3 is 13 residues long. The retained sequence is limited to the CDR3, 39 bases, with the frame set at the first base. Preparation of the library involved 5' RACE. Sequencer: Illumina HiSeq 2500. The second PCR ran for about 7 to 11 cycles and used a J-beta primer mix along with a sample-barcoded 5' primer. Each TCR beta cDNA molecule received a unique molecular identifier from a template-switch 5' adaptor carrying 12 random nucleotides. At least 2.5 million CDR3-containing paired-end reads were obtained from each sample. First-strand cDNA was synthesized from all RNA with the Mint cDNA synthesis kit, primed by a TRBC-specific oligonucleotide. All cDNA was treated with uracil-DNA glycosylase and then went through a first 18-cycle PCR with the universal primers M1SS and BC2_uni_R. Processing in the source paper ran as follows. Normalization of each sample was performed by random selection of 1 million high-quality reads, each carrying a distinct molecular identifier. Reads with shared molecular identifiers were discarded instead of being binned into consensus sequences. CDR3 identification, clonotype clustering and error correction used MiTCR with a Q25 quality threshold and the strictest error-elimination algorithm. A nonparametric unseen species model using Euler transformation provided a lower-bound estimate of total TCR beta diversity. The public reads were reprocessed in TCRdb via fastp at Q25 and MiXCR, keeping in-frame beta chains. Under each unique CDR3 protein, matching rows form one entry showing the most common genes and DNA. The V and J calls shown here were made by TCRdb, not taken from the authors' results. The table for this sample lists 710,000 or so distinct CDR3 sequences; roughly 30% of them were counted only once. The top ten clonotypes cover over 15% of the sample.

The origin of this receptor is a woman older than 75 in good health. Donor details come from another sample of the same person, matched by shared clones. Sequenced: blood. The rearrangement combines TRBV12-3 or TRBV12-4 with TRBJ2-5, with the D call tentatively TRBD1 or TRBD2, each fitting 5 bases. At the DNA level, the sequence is TGTGCCGGCAGTCGAGGGACCAGGGAGACCCAGTACTTC. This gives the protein CAGSRGTRETQYF.